This T cell receptor beta chain comes out of a study of OX40 agonist ivuxolimab in advanced cancers. On the study more broadly: Patients received intravenous ivuxolimab every 2 weeks at 0.01 to 10 mg/kg.

Points on this clone: Antigen: not known.

Repertoires were generated with immunoSEQ multiplex PCR, while TCRdb's copy carries only in-frame clones and drops some. The sample lists more than 20,000 clones; more than 75% were seen once. CDR3 length: 14 residues. Germline CDR1 is SGDLS and CDR2 is YYNGEE. V dropped 3 bases and J dropped 4 bases, with 10 bases sitting between them. Study findings and constraints: Expanded peripheral T cells had an undetermined antigen specificity.

The clonotype comes from an adult with an advanced solid tumor such as melanoma, head and neck, liver or kidney cancer. The sample here was CD4+ or CD8+ T cells sorted from blood, taken in a trial of the OX40 agonist ivuxolimab. The gene calls are TRBV9 and TRBJ2-2; the D is unclear. The CDR3 spells CASSAGSGTGELFF. DNA for the CDR3: TGTGCCAGCAGCGCCGGTTCAGGCACCGGGGAGCTGTTTTTT. Full variable domain (remainder filled in from reference TRBV9 and TRBJ2-2): DSGVTQTPKHLITATGQRVTLRCSPRSGDLSVYWYQQSLDQGLQFLIQYYNGEERAKGNILERFSAQQFPDLHSELNLSSLELGDSALYFCASSAGSGTGELFFGEGSRLTVL.